This record concerns one T cell receptor beta chain sequence. These data belong to a study of blood T cell repertoires in COVID-19. In the original processing: Amplification with reference gene primers provided the estimates of nucleated cell counts. Sequenced by immunoSEQ multiplex PCR; TCRdb stores in-frame clones only, minus some. V and J calls and clone size are given by that table; D and trimming were obtained from the DNA. Of about 150,000 clones detected, under 90% appear once; the ten largest clones hold more than 5.5%. This TCR was recovered from a man aged 45 to 65 who had recovered from COVID-19. The sample consisted of PBMCs or T cells enriched from blood (not recorded which).

The CDR3 reads CASSPRGKRGGYNEQFF. In DNA, the CDR3 is TGTGCCAGCAGCCCGCGCGGGAAGCGGGGGGGGTACAATGAGCAGTTCTTC. V gene TRBV7-2 combines with J gene TRBJ2-1, with 10 nucleotides matching TRBD2. The CDR3 has 17 amino acids. The V gene end was trimmed by 5 bases and the J gene end by 4 bases; junction bases not matched to a gene: 11. Germline CDR1 is SGHTA and CDR2 is FQGNSA.